This record covers a single TCR beta chain. The data stem from a study of OX40 agonist ivuxolimab in advanced cancers. The V end lost 2 bases, the J end lost 2 bases, and 16 bases lay between the germline ends. Germline CDR1 is MNHNS and CDR2 is SASEGT. CDR3 length: 16 residues. Assay used: immunoSEQ multiplex PCR; TCRdb lists only in-frame clones, some missing. The sample has roughly 56,000 clones; around four fifths are singletons. The chain has TRBV6-1 and TRBJ2-7; D unclear. This specimen was CD4+ or CD8+ T cells sorted from blood, taken in a trial of the OX40 agonist ivuxolimab. This TCR was recovered from an adult with an advanced solid tumor such as melanoma, head and neck, liver or kidney cancer. Written as DNA, the CDR3 is TGTGCCAGCAGTGAAAAAGGCGCCAGGTCAACCTACGAGCAGTACTTC. This translates into CASSEKGARSTYEQYF.